What follows is one T cell receptor (beta chain) and its context. Antigen specificity is unknown. This record belongs to a study of cytomegalovirus exposure and HLA in healthy donors. Study-level findings and limits: By HLA locus, TCR association rates varied in a later analysis, with DRB1 showing the most and HLA-C the fewest. Association of under 20,000 TCR beta sequences with HLA alleles was found at 0.05 false discovery rate in a later analysis.

This CDR3 has 18 amino acids. The V gene lost 2 bases and the J gene lost 7 bases, with 23 bases spanning the gap. From germline, CDR1 is SGHVS and CDR2 FQNEAQ. In the PCR, 60 Vbeta and 13 Jbeta primers were used. Method: immunoSEQ multiplex PCR; TCRdb's copy keeps in-frame clones and lacks some. The table includes some 42,000 clones, roughly 47% detected once. The sample was PBMCs. The sequence came from a human donor in good health. V usage is TRBV7-8 and J usage is TRBJ1-4; D is unresolved. The CDR3 DNA sequence: TGTGCCAGCAGCTTAACCACGACTGTATGGGGAGGCGGTGAAAAACTGTTTTTT. This sequence encodes CASSLTTTVWGGGEKLFF.